The 18 T cell receptor beta chains below all came from one sample that was sequenced in a study of shared clonotypes between healthy human individuals. Positively selected for CCR7, the CD45RO-negative cells used as naive CD8 cells excluded terminally differentiated effector memory CD45RA+ cells. Here immunoSEQ multiplex PCR was the method, and the copy in TCRdb shows in-frame clones only, minus some. Of approximately 840,000 clones listed, about 97% are singletons. Sequencing used naive CD8+ T cells sorted from blood. The receptors originated from a man under 40 in good health.

Points on this clone: Additional DNA sequences in this sample encode the identical CDR3. This chain uses TRBV27 with TRBJ2-2; D is unclear. V was pared by 3 bases and J by 7 bases, with 9 bases between. Germline V gene sequence: CDR1 MNHEY, CDR2 SMNVEV (reference sequence). CDR3 size: 13 residues. CDR3 sequence (DNA): TGTGCCAGCAGTTTTAAACGAGGCGGGGAGCTGTTTTTT. Protein sequence: CASSFKRGGELFF.

The rearrangement uses TRBV7-9 and TRBJ2-3; TRBD1 matches 9 bases. The germline CDR1 and CDR2 sequences are SEHNR and FQNEAQ (reference sequence). Trimming at V came to 6 bases and at J to 6 bases, leaving 16 bases not matched to a gene. The CDR3 is 17 amino acids. The CDR3 reads CASSSDRQGDRRDTQYF. The DNA of the CDR3 is TGTGCCAGCAGTTCCGACCGACAGGGGGACCGCCGGGATACGCAGTATTTT.

The rearrangement joins TRBV28 to TRBJ1-4, with 8 positions matching TRBD1. Per germline, CDR1 MDHEN and CDR2 SYDVKM. The ends lost 6 bases at V and 5 bases at J; junction bases unmatched: 5. The CDR3 is made up of 14 amino acids. CDR3 residues: CASRPYRGNEKLFF. Written as DNA, the CDR3 is TGTGCCAGCAGACCCTACAGGGGGAATGAAAAACTGTTTTTT.

The chain employs TRBV5-4 and TRBJ2-1, with 7 bases that match TRBD2. This CDR3 has 17 residues. V was pared by 0 bases and J by 8 bases, with 14 bases of the junction left unmatched. CDR1 and CDR2 (germline): SGHNT, YYREEE (reference sequence). The CDR3 is CASSLARDYLAKDEQFF. CDR3 DNA sequence: TGTGCCAGCAGCTTGGCCCGGGACTACCTCGCTAAGGATGAGCAGTTCTTC.

V gene TRBV2 combines with J gene TRBJ2-7; either TRBD1 or TRBD2 may supply D (6 bases each). V shed 7 bases and J shed 2 bases, with 15 bases lying between them. Germline-derived CDR1 and CDR2 are SNHLY and FYNNEI. This CDR3 contains 14 residues. The CDR3 spells CASKGGPNPYEQYF. DNA of the CDR3: TGTGCCAGCAAGGGGGGCCCCAACCCCTACGAGCAGTACTTC.

This CDR3 reads CASSSGLYGYTF. CDR3 DNA: TGTGCCAGCAGCTCTGGGCTCTATGGCTACACCTTC. The V and J genes are TRBV13 and TRBJ1-2, with D unresolved. V was trimmed by 4 bases and J by 4 bases, leaving 7 bases between them. The CDR3 runs 12 residues. CDR1 and CDR2 from the germline V gene are PRHDT and FYEKMQ (reference sequence).

The chain links TRBV29-1 to TRBJ2-1; TRBD2 matches at 9 bases. The germline gives CDR1 SQVTM, CDR2 ANQGSEA. J was trimmed by 9 bases and V by 1 base; bases with no gene match: 4. CDR3 length: 13 residues. CDR3 amino acids: CSVEAQREVEQFF. CDR3 coding DNA: TGCAGCGTTGAAGCCCAGCGGGAGGTTGAGCAGTTCTTC.

CDR3 in amino acids: CASSILGGELFF. The CDR3, as DNA: TGTGCCAGTAGTATTCTCGGCGGGGAGCTGTTTTTT. The chain combines TRBV19 with TRBJ2-2, with D hard to call. The germline V gene encodes CDR1 LNHDA and CDR2 SQIVND (reference sequence). There are 12 residues in the CDR3. Between the trimmed V and J ends, which lost 3 bases and 7 bases, there was a span of 6 bases.

The genes are TRBV4-3 and TRBJ2-3, with 7 bases identical to TRBD2. This CDR3 spans 17 amino acids. Germline assignment: CDR1 LGHNA and CDR2 YSLEER. V was pared by 4 bases and J by 5 bases, with 15 bases of the junction left unmatched. CDR3 DNA sequence: TGCGCCAGCAGCCCCGAGGGGCGGGCGGGAGTGCAAGATACGCAGTATTTT. Encoded protein: CASSPEGRAGVQDTQYF.

This clone showed up just once. The J gene is TRBJ2-1, the V gene TRBV7-6; D is unresolved. The length of the CDR3 is 15 residues. V lost 4 bases and J lost 7, with 17 bases in between. CDR1 is SGHVS, CDR2 FNYEAQ, per germline. Written as DNA, the CDR3 is TGTGCCAGCAGCTCACCGCGCCGGTCAAAGAATGAGCAGTTCTTC. It yields the protein CASSSPRRSKNEQFF.

This chain joins TRBV19 and TRBJ2-7; possible D gene TRBD2, 6 bases. Germline CDR1 reads LNHDA; CDR2 reads SQIVND (reference sequence). There are 15 residues in the CDR3. V was clipped by 6 bases and J by 0 bases, with 15 bases between them. CDR3 in DNA: TGTGCCAGTAGGTACCGAGGTAGCGGCTCCTACGAGCAGTACTTC. This encodes CASRYRGSGSYEQYF.

V usage is TRBV7-9 and J usage is TRBJ2-7; no reliable D call. Trimming stripped 4 bases from V and 1 base from J, with 17 bases between. Germline lookup yields CDR1 SEHNR and CDR2 FQNEAQ (reference sequence). The CDR3 covers 16 residues. The CDR3 DNA follows: TGTGCCAGCAGCTCAACGACGACCCAGAATTCCTACGAGCAGTACTTC. Its protein product is CASSSTTTQNSYEQYF.

This chain connects TRBV7-8 to TRBJ2-7; D is unresolved. V was cut by 2 bases and J by 4 bases, with 15 bases left in between. The germline gives CDR1 SGHVS, CDR2 FQNEAQ. The length of the CDR3 is 15 residues. DNA for the CDR3: TGTGCCAGCAGCTTATATCGTTTTGAGGTTTACGAGCAGTACTTC. Protein product: CASSLYRFEVYEQYF. The entire variable domain, with the rest obtained from reference TRBV7-8 and TRBJ2-7, is as follows: GAGVSQSPRYKVAKRGQDVALRCDPISGHVSLFWYQQALGQGPEFLTYFQNEAQLDKSGLPSDRFFAERPEGSVSTLKIQRTQQEDSAVYLCASSLYRFEVYEQYFGPGTRLTVT.

The chain links TRBV2 to TRBJ2-1; 10 positions agree with TRBD2. The germline gives CDR1 SNHLY, CDR2 FYNNEI. The CDR3 is 14 amino acids. Losses at the gene ends were 8 bases for V and 4 bases for J; bases not matched to a gene: 5. The CDR3 loop reads CASLGLATYNEQFF. CDR3 sequence (DNA): TGTGCCAGCTTGGGACTAGCGACTTACAATGAGCAGTTCTTC.

The chain combines TRBV5-6 with TRBJ1-5, with D unclear. The germline V and J ends were trimmed by 0 bases and 2 bases, with 9 bases remaining between them. Germline assignment: CDR1 SGHDT and CDR2 YYEEEE. The CDR3 runs to 15 residues. The CDR3 nucleotides are TGTGCCAGCAGCTTGGGGTCGGGCGGCAATCAGCCCCAGCATTTT. Its protein product is CASSLGSGGNQPQHF. Variable domain in full (rest from reference TRBV5-6 and TRBJ1-5): DAGVTQSPTHLIKTRGQQVTLRCSPKSGHDTVSWYQQALGQGPQFIFQYYEEEERQRGNFPDRFSGHQFPNYSSELNVNALLLGDSALYLCASSLGSGGNQPQHFGDGTRLSIL.

The rearrangement uses TRBV27 and TRBJ2-7, with D possibly TRBD1 on 5 matching bases. The V gene's germline CDR1 is MNHEY and CDR2 SMNVEV (reference sequence). The V gene lost 6 bases and the J gene lost 1 base, with 13 bases spanning the gap. CDR3 length: 14 residues. CDR3 DNA: TGTGCCAGCAGAGACCAGGGTCATTCCTACGAGCAGTACTTC. Translating gives CASRDQGHSYEQYF.

The chain employs TRBV7-9 and TRBJ1-2; the match to TRBD1 covers 7 bases. The V gene end was trimmed by 4 bases and the J gene end by 2 bases; junction bases not matched to a gene: 7. The germline CDR1 and CDR2 sequences are SEHNR and FQNEAQ (reference sequence). The CDR3 has 15 amino acids. CDR3 residues: CASSWDSRRNYGYTF. CDR3 nucleotide sequence: TGTGCCAGCAGCTGGGACAGCCGCAGGAACTATGGCTACACCTTC.

The chain uses TRBV7-9 and TRBJ1-5; D is perhaps TRBD1 (5 bases). V dropped 2 bases and J dropped 7 bases, with 12 bases sitting between them. CDR1 and CDR2 from the germline V gene are SEHNR and FQNEAQ (reference sequence). The length of the CDR3 is 14 residues. CDR3 region: CASSLTGRGQPQHF. Here the CDR3 DNA reads TGTGCCAGCAGCTTAACCGGACGGGGCCAGCCCCAGCATTTT.